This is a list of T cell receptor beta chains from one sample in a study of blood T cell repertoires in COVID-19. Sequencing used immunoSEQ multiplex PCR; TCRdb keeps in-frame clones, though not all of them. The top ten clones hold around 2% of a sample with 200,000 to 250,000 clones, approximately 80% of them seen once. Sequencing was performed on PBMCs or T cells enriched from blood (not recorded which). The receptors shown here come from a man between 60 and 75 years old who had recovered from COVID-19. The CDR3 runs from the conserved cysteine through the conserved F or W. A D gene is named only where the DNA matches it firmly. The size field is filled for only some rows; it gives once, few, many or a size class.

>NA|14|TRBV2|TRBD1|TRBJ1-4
CASSVQGEYEKLFF
TGTGCCAGCAGCGTACAGGGGGAGTATGAAAAACTGTTTTTT
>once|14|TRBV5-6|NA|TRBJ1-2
CASSRPGYSYGYTF
TGTGCCAGCAGCAGGCCGGGATATTCCTATGGCTACACCTTC
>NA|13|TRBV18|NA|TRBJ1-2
CASSPRTIDGYTF
TGTGCCAGCTCACCACGCACAATTGATGGCTACACCTTC
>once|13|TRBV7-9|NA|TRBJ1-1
CASSLTGYGSAFF
TGTGCCAGCAGCTTAACGGGGTACGGTTCGGCTTTCTTT
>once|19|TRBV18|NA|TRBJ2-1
CASSPTGGAQRGAYNEQFF
TGTGCCAGCTCACCGACAGGGGGCGCCCAGCGGGGGGCCTACAATGAGCAGTTCTTC
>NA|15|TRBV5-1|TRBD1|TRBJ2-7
CASSLGTGETYEQYF
TGCGCCAGCAGCTTAGGGACAGGAGAAACCTACGAGCAGTACTTC
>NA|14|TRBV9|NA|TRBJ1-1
CASSARGLNTEAFF
TGTGCCAGCAGCGCTAGGGGATTGAACACTGAAGCTTTCTTT
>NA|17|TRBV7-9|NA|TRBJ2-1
CASSLRQTGPHGNEQFF
TGTGCCAGCAGCTTAAGACAAACAGGGCCCCACGGCAATGAGCAGTTCTTC
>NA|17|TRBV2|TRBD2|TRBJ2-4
CASSDSQRGVSRNIQYF
TGTGCCAGCAGTGATAGCCAGCGGGGAGTTAGCAGGAACATTCAGTACTTC
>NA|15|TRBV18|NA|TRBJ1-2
CASSPVRTATYGYTF
TGTGCCAGCTCACCAGTCAGGACAGCCACTTATGGCTACACCTTC
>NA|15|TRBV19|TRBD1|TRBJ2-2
CASSIRTGETGELFF
TGTGCCAGTAGTATTAGGACAGGGGAAACCGGGGAGCTGTTTTTT
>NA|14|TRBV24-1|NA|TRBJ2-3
CATSDPGITDTQYF
TGTGCCACCAGTGACCCGGGTATCACAGATACGCAGTATTTT
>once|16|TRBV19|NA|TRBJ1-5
CASSTLSGRDYQPQHF
TGTGCCAGTAGTACCCTAAGCGGACGGGACTATCAGCCCCAGCATTTT
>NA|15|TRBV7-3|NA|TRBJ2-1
CASSFGLAIYNEQFF
TGTGCCAGCAGCTTCGGCCTAGCCATCTACAATGAGCAGTTCTTC
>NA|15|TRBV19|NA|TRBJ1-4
CASSSGETTNEKLFF
TGTGCCAGTAGCTCAGGGGAGACAACTAATGAAAAACTGTTTTTT
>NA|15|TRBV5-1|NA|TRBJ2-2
CASSRGGMNTGELFF
TGCGCCAGCAGCCGTGGGGGGATGAACACCGGGGAGCTGTTTTTT
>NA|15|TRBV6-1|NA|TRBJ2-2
CASSDASANTGELFF
TGTGCCAGCAGTGATGCTAGCGCGAACACCGGGGAGCTGTTTTTT
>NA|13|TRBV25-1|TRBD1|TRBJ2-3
CASSTGGRDTQYF
TGTGCCAGCAGTACAGGGGGCAGGGATACGCAGTATTTT
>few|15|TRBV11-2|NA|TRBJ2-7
CASSLETASTYEQYF
TGTGCCAGCAGCTTAGAAACAGCCAGTACCTACGAGCAGTACTTC
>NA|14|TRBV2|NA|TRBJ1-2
CASSPGLRNYGYTF
TGTGCCAGCAGTCCGGGACTTCGGAACTATGGCTACACCTTC
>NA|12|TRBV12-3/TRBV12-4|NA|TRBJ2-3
CASTPQGGTQYF
TGTGCCAGCACCCCCCAGGGGGGCACGCAGTATTTT
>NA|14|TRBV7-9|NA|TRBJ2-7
CASSSNTYVYEQYF
TGTGCCAGCAGCTCCAACACATACGTCTACGAGCAGTACTTC
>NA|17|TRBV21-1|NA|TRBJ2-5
CASSKNSYRGSQETQYF
TGTGCCAGCAGCAAAAATTCTTACAGGGGGTCCCAAGAGACCCAGTACTTC
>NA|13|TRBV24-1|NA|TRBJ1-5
CATSGNSNQPQHF
TGTGCCACCAGTGGTAATAGCAATCAGCCCCAGCATTTT
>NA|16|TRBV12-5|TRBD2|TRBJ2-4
CASGLVLSGGTNIQYF
TGTGCTAGTGGTTTGGTACTTAGCGGGGGGACGAACATTCAGTACTTC
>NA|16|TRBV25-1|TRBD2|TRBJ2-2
CASSEWRLADTGELFF
TGTGCCAGCAGTGAATGGAGACTAGCAGACACCGGGGAGCTGTTTTTT
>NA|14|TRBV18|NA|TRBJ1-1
CASSQQGLGTEAFF
TGTGCCAGCTCACAACAGGGCTTGGGCACTGAAGCTTTCTTT
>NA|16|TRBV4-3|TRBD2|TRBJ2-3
CASSQEAGGNTDTQYF
TGCGCCAGCAGCCAAGAAGCGGGGGGCAACACAGATACGCAGTATTTT
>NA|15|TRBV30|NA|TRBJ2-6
CAWTADNSGANVLTF
TGTGCCTGGACCGCAGATAATTCTGGGGCCAACGTCCTGACTTTC
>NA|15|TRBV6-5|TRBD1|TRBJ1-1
CASSRDRWGRTEAFF
TGTGCCAGCAGCCGGGACAGGTGGGGGCGGACTGAAGCTTTCTTT
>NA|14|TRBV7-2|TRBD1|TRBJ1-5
CASSRTGGNQPQHF
TGTGCCAGCAGCCGGACAGGTGGGAATCAGCCCCAGCATTTT
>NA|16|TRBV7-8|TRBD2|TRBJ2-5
CASSGTSGRIGETQYF
TGTGCCAGCAGCGGGACTAGCGGAAGAATTGGGGAGACCCAGTACTTC
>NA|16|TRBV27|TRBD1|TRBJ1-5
CATKTGTGGGNQPQHF
TGTGCCACGAAGACCGGGACAGGAGGCGGCAATCAGCCCCAGCATTTT
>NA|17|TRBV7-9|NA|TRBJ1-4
CASSLAQQGTVNEKLFF
TGTGCCAGCAGCTTAGCGCAACAGGGAACAGTTAATGAAAAACTGTTTTTT
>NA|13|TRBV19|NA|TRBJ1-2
CASSIRREGGYTF
TGTGCCAGTAGTATTCGGAGGGAGGGTGGCTACACCTTC
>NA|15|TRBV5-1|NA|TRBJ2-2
CASSLKTANTGELFF
TGCGCCAGCAGCTTGAAGACTGCGAACACCGGGGAGCTGTTTTTT
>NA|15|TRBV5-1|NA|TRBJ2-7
CASSLDGGFSYEQYF
TGCGCCAGCAGCTTGGACGGGGGATTCTCCTACGAGCAGTACTTC
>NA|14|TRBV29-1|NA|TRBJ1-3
CSFDSGLSGNTIYF
TGCAGCTTTGACAGTGGCCTCTCTGGAAACACCATATATTTT
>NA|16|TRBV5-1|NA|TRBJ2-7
CASSLGVAGLTYEQYF
TGCGCCAGCAGCTTGGGGGTGGCAGGTTTGACCTACGAGCAGTACTTC
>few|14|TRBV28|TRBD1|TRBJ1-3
CASNDRGLGNTIYF
TGTGCCAGCAACGACAGGGGGCTTGGAAACACCATATATTTT
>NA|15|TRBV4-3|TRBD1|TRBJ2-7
CASSSDRGLAYEQYF
TGCGCCAGCAGCTCGGACAGGGGGCTAGCCTACGAGCAGTACTTC
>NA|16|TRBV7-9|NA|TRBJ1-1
CASSLVGGRANTEAFF
TGTGCCAGCAGCTTAGTGGGTGGGCGCGCGAACACTGAAGCTTTCTTT
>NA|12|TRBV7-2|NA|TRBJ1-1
CASSLVTDEAFF
TGTGCCAGCAGCTTAGTGACTGACGAAGCTTTCTTT
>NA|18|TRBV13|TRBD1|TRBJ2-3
CASSTGQKDRERTDTQYF
TGTGCCAGCAGCACCGGCCAAAAGGACAGGGAGAGGACAGATACGCAGTATTTT
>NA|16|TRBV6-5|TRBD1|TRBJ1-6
CASSFPRDRGNSPLHF
TGTGCCAGCAGTTTCCCCCGGGACAGGGGTAATTCACCCCTCCACTTT
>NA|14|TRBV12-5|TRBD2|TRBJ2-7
CASGSPSGVYEQYF
TGTGCTAGTGGTTCACCTAGCGGGGTTTACGAGCAGTACTTC
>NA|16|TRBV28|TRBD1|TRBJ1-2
CASSFRMDRGLYGYTF
TGTGCCAGCAGTTTCCGTATGGACAGGGGGCTCTATGGCTACACCTTC
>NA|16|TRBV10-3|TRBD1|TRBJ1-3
CAISEMGQGFGNTIYF
TGTGCCATCAGTGAGATGGGACAGGGTTTTGGAAACACCATATATTTT
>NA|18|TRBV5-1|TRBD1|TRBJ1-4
CASSSGTGGGWGNEKLFF
TGCGCCAGCAGCTCCGGGACAGGGGGCGGATGGGGTAATGAAAAACTGTTTTTT
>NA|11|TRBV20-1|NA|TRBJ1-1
CSARGRGEAFF
TGCAGTGCTAGAGGAAGAGGGGAAGCTTTCTTT
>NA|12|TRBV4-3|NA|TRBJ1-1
CASSQGATEAFF
TGCGCCAGCAGCCAAGGGGCGACTGAAGCTTTCTTT
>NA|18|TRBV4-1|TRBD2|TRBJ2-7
CASSREGRLAGDSYEQYF
TGCGCCAGCAGCCGGGAAGGGAGACTAGCGGGGGATTCCTACGAGCAGTACTTC
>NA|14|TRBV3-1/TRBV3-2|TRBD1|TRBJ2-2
CASRRQGATGELFF
TGTGCCAGCAGACGACAGGGTGCCACCGGGGAGCTGTTTTTT
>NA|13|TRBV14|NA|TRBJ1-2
CASSHGRVNGYTF
TGTGCCAGCAGCCACGGCAGGGTAAATGGCTACACCTTC